This is a list of T cell receptor beta chains from one sample in a study of CD8 T cells in Susac syndrome. TCRdb recomputed calls from the immunoSEQ multiplex PCR reads with MiXCR, one row per CDR3 protein. The sample consists of 100,000 to 150,000 distinct CDR3 sequences, more than 85% of them appearing once. What was sequenced was CD8+ T cells from PBMCs. These receptor sequences come from a human donor with multiple sclerosis. CDR3s include the opening cysteine and the closing phenylalanine or tryptophan. D genes are given only for firm matches. Where a row states a size, it is once, few, many or the class of an expanded clone; other rows omit it.

size: -; V: TRBV20-1; J: TRBJ2-4; D: -; DNA: TGCAGTGCTAGACCCGGGGGCCCCAAAAACATTCAGTACTTC; CDR3: CSARPGGPKNIQYF
size: -; V: TRBV27; J: TRBJ1-5; D: TRBD1; DNA: TGTGCCAGCGGAGGGACAGGGGGAAATCAGCCCCAGCATTTT; CDR3: CASGGTGGNQPQHF
size: -; V: TRBV24-1; J: TRBJ2-1; D: TRBD1; DNA: TGTGCCACGGCCGGGACAGCTTACAATGAGCAGTTCTTC; CDR3: CATAGTAYNEQFF
size: -; V: TRBV20-1; J: TRBJ1-2; D: TRBD1; DNA: TGCAGTGCTAGAGAAGCCGGGACAGACTATGGCTACACCTTC; CDR3: CSAREAGTDYGYTF
size: -; V: TRBV19; J: TRBJ1-1; D: -; DNA: TGTGCCAGTAGTCCCCTCCCGGGAGGGGGGAGTACAGAAGCTTTCTTT; CDR3: CASSPLPGGGSTEAFF
size: -; V: TRBV7-6; J: TRBJ2-7; D: -; DNA: TGTGCCAGCAGCTTAGCAGTTCCGGGCCCCGTCGAGGTGGAGCAGTACTTC; CDR3: CASSLAVPGPVEVEQYF
size: -; V: TRBV2; J: TRBJ2-1; D: TRBD2; DNA: TGTGCCATCCAACCCGGGACTATTGTCTACAATGAGCAGTTCTTC; CDR3: CAIQPGTIVYNEQFF
size: -; V: TRBV13; J: TRBJ1-1; D: -; DNA: TGTGCCAGCAGCTTAGCGGGGGGCGGATCGAACACTGAAGCTTTCTTT; CDR3: CASSLAGGGSNTEAFF
size: -; V: TRBV7-9; J: TRBJ1-1; D: -; DNA: TGTGCCAGCAGCCAAATAGGGACTGAAGCTTTCTTT; CDR3: CASSQIGTEAFF
size: -; V: TRBV4-1; J: TRBJ2-5; D: TRBD2; DNA: TGCGCCAGCAGCCTTCGGACTAGCCAGGGAGAGACCCAGTACTTC; CDR3: CASSLRTSQGETQYF
size: -; V: TRBV7-9; J: TRBJ1-2; D: -; DNA: TGTGCCAGCAGGACACCTGAGCACCCCTATGGCTACACCTTC; CDR3: CASRTPEHPYGYTF
size: -; V: TRBV29-1; J: TRBJ2-3; D: TRBD1; DNA: TGCAGCGCCTGGGACAGGGGGTTAGATACGCAGTATTTT; CDR3: CSAWDRGLDTQYF
size: -; V: TRBV10-1; J: TRBJ2-3; D: TRBD2; DNA: TGCGCCAGCAGTGCCTCAATCGGACTAGCGGGGGACCACACAGATACGCAGTATTTT; CDR3: CASSASIGLAGDHTDTQYF
size: -; V: TRBV2; J: TRBJ1-1; D: -; DNA: TGTGCCAGCAGTGAAGGACAATCCATGAACACTGAAGCTTTCTTT; CDR3: CASSEGQSMNTEAFF
size: -; V: TRBV27; J: TRBJ2-7; D: -; DNA: TGTGCCAGCAGTCTGCCCTCCAACGAGCAGTACTTC; CDR3: CASSLPSNEQYF
size: -; V: TRBV9; J: TRBJ2-1; D: -; DNA: TGTGCCAGCAGCGCTGGCCTCCGGGACGTTGGATACAATGAGCAGTTCTTC; CDR3: CASSAGLRDVGYNEQFF
size: -; V: TRBV20-1; J: TRBJ2-7; D: -; DNA: TGCAGTGTCCAGGTCGCTAGCCCCCGGTCCTACGAGCAGTACTTC; CDR3: CSVQVASPRSYEQYF
size: -; V: TRBV27; J: TRBJ2-3; D: -; DNA: TGTGCCAGCAGTTCCGCTTTTCCCCGCACAGATACGCAGTATTTT; CDR3: CASSSAFPRTDTQYF
size: -; V: TRBV18; J: TRBJ2-1; D: -; DNA: TGTGCCAGCTCACCGTACAACCCCGCGGACAAGCCTTACAATGAGCAGTTCTTC; CDR3: CASSPYNPADKPYNEQFF
size: -; V: TRBV11-1; J: TRBJ2-3; D: -; DNA: TGTGCCAGCAGCCTGCTGAGGGCAGATACGCAGTATTTT; CDR3: CASSLLRADTQYF
size: once; V: TRBV27; J: TRBJ1-2; D: -; DNA: TGTGCCAGCGGACCCGGGGGATTGGGCTATGGCTACACCTTC; CDR3: CASGPGGLGYGYTF
size: -; V: TRBV20-1; J: TRBJ1-2; D: -; DNA: TGCAGTGCTACCGACCTGCGTTGGGACGGCTACACCTTC; CDR3: CSATDLRWDGYTF